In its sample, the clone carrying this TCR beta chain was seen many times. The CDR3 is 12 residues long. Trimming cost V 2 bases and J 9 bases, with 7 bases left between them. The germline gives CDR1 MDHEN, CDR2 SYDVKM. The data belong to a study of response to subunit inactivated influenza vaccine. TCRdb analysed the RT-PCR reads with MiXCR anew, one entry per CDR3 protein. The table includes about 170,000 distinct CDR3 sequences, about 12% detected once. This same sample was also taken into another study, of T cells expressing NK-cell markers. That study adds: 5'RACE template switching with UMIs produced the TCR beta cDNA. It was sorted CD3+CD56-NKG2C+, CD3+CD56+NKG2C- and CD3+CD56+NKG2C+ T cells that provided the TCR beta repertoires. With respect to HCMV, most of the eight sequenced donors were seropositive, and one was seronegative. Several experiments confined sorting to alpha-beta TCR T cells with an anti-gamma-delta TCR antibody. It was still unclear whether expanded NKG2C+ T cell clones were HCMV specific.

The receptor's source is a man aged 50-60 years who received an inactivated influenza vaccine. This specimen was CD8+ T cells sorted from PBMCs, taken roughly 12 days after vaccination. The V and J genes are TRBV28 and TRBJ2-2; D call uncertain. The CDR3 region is CASSLEPRELFF. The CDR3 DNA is TGTGCCAGCAGTTTAGAGCCCCGGGAGCTGTTTTTT.